This TCR beta chain was found in a study of blood T cell repertoires in COVID-19. Study as a whole: COVID-19 samples from acute and convalescent phases originated in the United States, Italy and Spain. Nucleic acid was either cDNA or gDNA, and it came from T cells, B-cell-depleted T cells, or PBMCs.

Source study methods: Estimates of nucleated cell counts were drawn from the amplification of reference gene primers. Method: immunoSEQ multiplex PCR; TCRdb's copy keeps in-frame clones and lacks some. V, J and clone size reflect that table, while D and trimming were determined from the DNA. The profile covers under 250,000 clones, with around 83% appearing a single time and about 9% taken by the ten largest. V was cut by 0 bases and J by 8 bases, with 11 bases left in between. CDR3 size: 14 residues. Germline CDR1 is SGDLS and CDR2 is YYNGEE. The receptor's source is a man aged 80 or over with acute or convalescent COVID-19. V gene TRBV9 combines with J gene TRBJ2-2, with unresolved D. The sample taken for sequencing was peripheral blood. The CDR3 sequence: CASSVGPEAGELFF. In DNA form, the CDR3 reads TGTGCCAGCAGCGTAGGCCCTGAGGCGGGGGAGCTGTTTTTT. The variable domain in full, completed from reference TRBV9 and TRBJ2-2, reads DSGVTQTPKHLITATGQRVTLRCSPRSGDLSVYWYQQSLDQGLQFLIQYYNGEERAKGNILERFSAQQFPDLHSELNLSSLELGDSALYFCASSVGPEAGELFFGEGSRLTVL.